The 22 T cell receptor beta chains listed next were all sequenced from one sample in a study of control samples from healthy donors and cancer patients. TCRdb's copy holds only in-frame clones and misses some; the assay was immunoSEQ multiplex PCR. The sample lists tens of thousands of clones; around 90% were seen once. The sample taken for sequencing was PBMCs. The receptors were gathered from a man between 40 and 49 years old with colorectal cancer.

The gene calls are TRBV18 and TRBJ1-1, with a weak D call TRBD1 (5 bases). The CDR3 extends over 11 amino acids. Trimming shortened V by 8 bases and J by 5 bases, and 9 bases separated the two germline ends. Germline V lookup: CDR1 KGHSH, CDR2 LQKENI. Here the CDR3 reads CASVRETEAFF. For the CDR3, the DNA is TGTGCCAGCGTCAGGGAAACTGAAGCTTTCTTT. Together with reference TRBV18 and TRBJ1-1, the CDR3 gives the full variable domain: NAGVMQNPRHLVRRRGQEARLRCSPMKGHSHVYWYRQLPEEGLKFMVYLQKENIIDESGMPKERFSAEFPKEGPSILRIQQVVRGDSAAYFCASVRETEAFFGQGTRLTVV.

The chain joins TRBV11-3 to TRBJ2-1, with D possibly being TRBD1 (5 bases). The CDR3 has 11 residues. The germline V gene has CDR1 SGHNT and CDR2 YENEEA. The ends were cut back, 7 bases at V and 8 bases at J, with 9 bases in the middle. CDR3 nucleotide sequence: TGTGCCAGCACATGGGGCTATGAGCAGTTCTTC. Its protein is CASTWGYEQFF. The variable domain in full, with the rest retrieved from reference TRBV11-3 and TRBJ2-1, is EAGVVQSPRYKIIEKKQPVAFWCNPISGHNTLYWYLQNLGQGPELLIRYENEEAVDDSQLPKDRFSAERLKGVDSTLKIQPAELGDSAVYLCASTWGYEQFFGPGTRLTVL.

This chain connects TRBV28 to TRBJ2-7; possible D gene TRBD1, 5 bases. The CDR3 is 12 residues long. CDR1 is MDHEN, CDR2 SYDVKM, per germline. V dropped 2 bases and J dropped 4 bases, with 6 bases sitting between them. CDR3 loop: CASSLRGYEQYF. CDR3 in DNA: TGTGCCAGCAGTTTAAGGGGTTACGAGCAGTACTTC.

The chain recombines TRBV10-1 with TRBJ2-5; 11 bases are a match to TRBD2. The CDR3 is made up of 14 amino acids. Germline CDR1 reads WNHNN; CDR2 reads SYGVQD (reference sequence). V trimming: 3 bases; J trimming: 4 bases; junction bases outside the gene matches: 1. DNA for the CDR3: TGCGCCAGCAGTGAAGGGACTAGCGGAGAGACCCAGTACTTC. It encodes CASSEGTSGETQYF.

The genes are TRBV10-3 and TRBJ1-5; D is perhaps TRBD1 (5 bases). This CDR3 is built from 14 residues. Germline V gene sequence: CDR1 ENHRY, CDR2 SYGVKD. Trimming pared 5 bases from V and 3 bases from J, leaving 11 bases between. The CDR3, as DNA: TGTGCCATCAGTATTGACAGTTCCAATCAGCCCCAGCATTTT. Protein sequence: CAISIDSSNQPQHF.

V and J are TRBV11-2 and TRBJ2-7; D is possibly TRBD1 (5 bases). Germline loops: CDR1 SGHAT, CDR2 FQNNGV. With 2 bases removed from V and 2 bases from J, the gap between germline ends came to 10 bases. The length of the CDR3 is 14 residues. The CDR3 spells CASSLSQGPYEQYF. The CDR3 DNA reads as TGTGCCAGCAGCTTATCTCAGGGCCCCTACGAGCAGTACTTC.

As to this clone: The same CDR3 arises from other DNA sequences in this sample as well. The CDR3 sequence: CASSLDPPALNEKLFF. The CDR3 coding sequence is TGTGCCAGCAGCTTAGACCCTCCAGCCCTGAATGAAAAACTGTTTTTT. This sequence joins TRBV7-2 and TRBJ1-4; D call uncertain. The germline gives CDR1 SGHTA, CDR2 FQGNSA. Trimming left V 1 base short and J 5 bases short, with 14 bases between. This CDR3 has 16 amino acids.

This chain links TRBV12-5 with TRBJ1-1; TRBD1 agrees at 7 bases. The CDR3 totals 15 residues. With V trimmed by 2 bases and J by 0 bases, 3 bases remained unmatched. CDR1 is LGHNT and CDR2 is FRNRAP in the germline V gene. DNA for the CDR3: TGTGCTAGTGGTTTGATGGGACAGCTGAACACTGAAGCTTTCTTT. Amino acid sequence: CASGLMGQLNTEAFF.

CDR3 in amino acids: CASSLRTSSPRRDEQFF. The CDR3 DNA reads TGTGCCAGCAGTTTAAGGACTAGCTCTCCTCGACGGGATGAGCAGTTCTTC. The chain combines TRBV27 with TRBJ2-1; 8 bases align to TRBD2. The CDR3 runs to 17 residues. Per germline, CDR1 MNHEY and CDR2 SMNVEV (reference sequence). Germline trimming cut 2 bases from V and 8 bases from J; bases unmatched to any gene: 14.

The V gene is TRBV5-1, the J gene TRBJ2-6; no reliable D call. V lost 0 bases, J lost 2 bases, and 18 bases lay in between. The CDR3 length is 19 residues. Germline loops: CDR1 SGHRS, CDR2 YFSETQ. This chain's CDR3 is CASSLDWRAVLPGANVLTF. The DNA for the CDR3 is TGCGCCAGCAGCTTGGATTGGCGAGCCGTACTCCCTGGGGCCAACGTCCTGACTTTC.

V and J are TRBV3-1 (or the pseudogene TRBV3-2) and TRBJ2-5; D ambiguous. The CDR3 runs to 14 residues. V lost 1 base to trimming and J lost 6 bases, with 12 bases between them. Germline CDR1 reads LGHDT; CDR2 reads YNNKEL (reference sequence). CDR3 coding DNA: TGTGCCAGCAGCCAAGGGGAAGGGTCGAAGACCCAGTACTTC. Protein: CASSQGEGSKTQYF.

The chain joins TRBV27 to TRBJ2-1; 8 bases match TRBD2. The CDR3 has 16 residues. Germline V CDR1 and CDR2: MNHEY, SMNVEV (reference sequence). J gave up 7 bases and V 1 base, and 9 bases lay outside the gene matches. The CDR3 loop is CASSLYGGGRGNEQFF. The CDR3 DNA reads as TGTGCCAGCAGTTTATACGGGGGGGGGCGAGGGAATGAGCAGTTCTTC.

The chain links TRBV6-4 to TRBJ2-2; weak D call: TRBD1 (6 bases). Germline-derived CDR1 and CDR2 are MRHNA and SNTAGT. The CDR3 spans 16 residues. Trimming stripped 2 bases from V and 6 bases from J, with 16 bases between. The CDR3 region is CASSDIFRRGSGELFF. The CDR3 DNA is TGTGCCAGCAGTGACATATTTCGCAGGGGCTCCGGGGAGCTGTTTTTT.

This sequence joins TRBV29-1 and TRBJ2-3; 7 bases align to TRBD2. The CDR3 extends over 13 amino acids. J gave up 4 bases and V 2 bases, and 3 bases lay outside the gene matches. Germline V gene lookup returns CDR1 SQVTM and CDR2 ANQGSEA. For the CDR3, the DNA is TGCAGCGTTGAAATGGCGGGAGCAGATACGCAGTATTTT. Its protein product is CSVEMAGADTQYF.

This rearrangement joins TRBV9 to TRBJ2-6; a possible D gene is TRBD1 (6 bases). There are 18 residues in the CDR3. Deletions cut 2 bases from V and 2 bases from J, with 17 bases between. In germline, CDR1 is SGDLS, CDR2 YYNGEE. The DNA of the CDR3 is TGTGCCAGCAGCGTTCCGGGACAAATCACCCCTGGGGCCAACGTCCTGACTTTC. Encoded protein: CASSVPGQITPGANVLTF.

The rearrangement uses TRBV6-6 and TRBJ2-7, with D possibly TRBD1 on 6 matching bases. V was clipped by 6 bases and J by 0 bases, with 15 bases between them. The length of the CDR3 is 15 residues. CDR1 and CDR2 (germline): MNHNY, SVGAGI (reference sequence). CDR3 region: CASRIMTGPSYEQYF. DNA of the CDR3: TGTGCCAGCAGAATCATGACAGGACCCTCCTACGAGCAGTACTTC.

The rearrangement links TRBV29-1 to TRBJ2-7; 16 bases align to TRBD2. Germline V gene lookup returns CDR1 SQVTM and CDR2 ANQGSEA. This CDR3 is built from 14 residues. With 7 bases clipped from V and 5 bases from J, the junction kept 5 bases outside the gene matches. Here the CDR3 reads CSAGGTSGRDEQYF. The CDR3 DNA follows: TGCAGCGCGGGGGGGACTAGCGGGAGGGACGAGCAGTACTTC.

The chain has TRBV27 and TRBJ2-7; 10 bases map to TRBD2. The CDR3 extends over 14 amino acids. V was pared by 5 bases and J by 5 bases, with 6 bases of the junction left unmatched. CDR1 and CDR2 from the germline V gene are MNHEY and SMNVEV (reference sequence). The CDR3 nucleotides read TGTGCCAGCAGTAAGGCTAGCGGGAGCCACGAGCAGTACTTC. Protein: CASSKASGSHEQYF.

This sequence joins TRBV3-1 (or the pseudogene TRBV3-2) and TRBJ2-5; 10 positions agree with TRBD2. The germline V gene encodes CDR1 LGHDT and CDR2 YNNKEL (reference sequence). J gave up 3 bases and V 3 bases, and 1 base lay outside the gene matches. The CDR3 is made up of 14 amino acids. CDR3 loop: CASSHLAGEETQYF. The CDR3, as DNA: TGTGCCAGCAGCCACCTAGCGGGGGAAGAGACCCAGTACTTC.

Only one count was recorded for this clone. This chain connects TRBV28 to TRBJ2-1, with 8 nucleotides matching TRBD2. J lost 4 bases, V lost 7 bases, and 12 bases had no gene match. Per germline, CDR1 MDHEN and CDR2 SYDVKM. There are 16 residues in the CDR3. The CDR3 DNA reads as TGTGCCAGCACTAAGAACCCCACTAGCGGATACAATGAGCAGTTCTTC. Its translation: CASTKNPTSGYNEQFF.

CDR3 sequence reads: CASSPGSASYQPQHF. The CDR3 coding sequence is TGTGCCAGCAGTCCTGGGTCGGCTTCTTATCAGCCCCAGCATTTT. The chain uses TRBV28 and TRBJ1-5; D gene ambiguous. This CDR3 is built from 15 residues. V lost 5 bases to trimming and J lost 5 bases, with 16 bases between them. The V gene's germline CDR1 is MDHEN and CDR2 SYDVKM. The complete variable domain, with remaining parts taken from reference TRBV28 and TRBJ1-5, reads DVKVTQSSRYLVKRTGEKVFLECVQDMDHENMFWYRQDPGLGLRLIYFSYDVKMKEKGDIPEGYSVSREKKERFSLILESASTNQTSMYLCASSPGSASYQPQHFGDGTRLSIL.

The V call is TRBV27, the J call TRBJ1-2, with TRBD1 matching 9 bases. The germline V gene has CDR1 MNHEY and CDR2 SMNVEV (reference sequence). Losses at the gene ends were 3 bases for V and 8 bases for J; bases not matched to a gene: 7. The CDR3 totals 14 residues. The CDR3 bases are TGTGCCAGCAGTTTGTCACAGGGGGCGCCGGGCTACACCTTC. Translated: CASSLSQGAPGYTF.